This T cell receptor beta chain was recovered during a study of CD8+CD57+ T cells in acquired aplastic anemia. Study results and caveats: Significant differences in CD8+ Simpson's diversity were not observed between patients and controls.

Both TCR beta VDJ combination and CDR3 sequence profiling were carried out. Genomic DNA was the template for this profiling. TCRdb re-analysed the reads in MiXCR, keeping a single row per CDR3 protein. The table includes 150,000 to 200,000 distinct CDR3 sequences, roughly 47% detected once. Points on this clonotype: No antigen is known for it.

Germline CDR1 is ENHRY and CDR2 is SYGVKD. This CDR3 contains 15 residues. Between the trimmed V and J ends, which lost 4 bases and 6 bases, there was a span of 16 bases. The sequence came from a human donor in good health. This chain joins TRBV10-3 and TRBJ2-1; D ambiguous. Sequencing was carried out using sorted CD4+, CD8+, or CD8+CD57+ T cells (not recorded which) from PBMCs. CDR3 bases: TGTGCCATCAGTGGGGCAATTCCATCGGTCAATGAGCAGTTCTTC. Protein sequence: CAISGAIPSVNEQFF.